This T cell receptor beta chain was sequenced during a study of CD8+ T cells in alopecia areata. Study context: The drug, oral tofacitinib, was given to treated patients at 5 to 10 mg twice daily.

RNA extraction was followed by reverse transcription into cDNA, which acted as the sequencing template. Produced via immunoSEQ multiplex PCR; TCRdb's table is partial and in-frame only. The table records over 85,000 clones, about 45% of them present only once. The CDR3 runs 11 residues. The germline CDR1 and CDR2 sequences are SQVTM and ANQGSEA. This chain uses TRBV29-1 with TRBJ2-5; D is possibly TRBD2 (5 bases). The sequencing sample was made of CD4+ T cells sorted from blood. This TCR came from a human donor with alopecia areata. CDR3 in amino acids: CAGGQKETQYF. Written as DNA, the CDR3 is TGCGCGGGCGGGCAGAAAGAGACCCAGTACTTC.